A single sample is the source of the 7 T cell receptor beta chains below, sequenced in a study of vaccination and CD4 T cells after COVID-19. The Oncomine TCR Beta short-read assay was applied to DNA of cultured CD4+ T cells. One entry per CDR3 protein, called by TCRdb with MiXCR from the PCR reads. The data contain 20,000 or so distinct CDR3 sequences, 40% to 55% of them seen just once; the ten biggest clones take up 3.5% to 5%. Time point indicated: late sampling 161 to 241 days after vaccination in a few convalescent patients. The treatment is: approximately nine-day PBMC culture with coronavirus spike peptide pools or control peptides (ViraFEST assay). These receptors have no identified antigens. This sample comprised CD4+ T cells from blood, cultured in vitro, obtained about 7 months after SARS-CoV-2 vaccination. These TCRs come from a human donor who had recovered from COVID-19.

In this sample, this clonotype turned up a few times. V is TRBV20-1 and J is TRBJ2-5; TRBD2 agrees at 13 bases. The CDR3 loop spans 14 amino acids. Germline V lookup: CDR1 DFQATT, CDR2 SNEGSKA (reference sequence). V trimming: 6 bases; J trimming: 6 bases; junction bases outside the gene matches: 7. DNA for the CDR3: TGCAGTGCCAGGGGACTAGCGGGAATTCAGACCCAGTACTTC. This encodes CSARGLAGIQTQYF.

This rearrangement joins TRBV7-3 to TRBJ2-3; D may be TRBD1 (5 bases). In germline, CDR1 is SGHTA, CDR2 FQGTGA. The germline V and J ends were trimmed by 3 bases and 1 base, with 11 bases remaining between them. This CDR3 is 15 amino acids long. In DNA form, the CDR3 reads TGTGCCAGCAGCTTGGGGCCCTCCCGCACAGATACGCAGTATTTT. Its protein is CASSLGPSRTDTQYF.

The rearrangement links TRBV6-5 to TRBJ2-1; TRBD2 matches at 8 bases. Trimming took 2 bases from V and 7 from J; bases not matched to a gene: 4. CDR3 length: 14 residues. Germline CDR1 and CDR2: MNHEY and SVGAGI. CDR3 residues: CASSYTGGGNEQFF. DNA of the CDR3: TGTGCCAGCAGTTACACTGGCGGGGGGAATGAGCAGTTCTTC.

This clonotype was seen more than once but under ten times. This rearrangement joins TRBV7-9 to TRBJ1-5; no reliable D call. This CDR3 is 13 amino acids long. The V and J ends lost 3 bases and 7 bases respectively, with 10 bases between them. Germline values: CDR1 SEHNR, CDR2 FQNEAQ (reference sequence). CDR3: CASSFTVEQPQHF. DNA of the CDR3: TGTGCCAGCAGCTTCACCGTGGAACAGCCCCAGCATTTT.

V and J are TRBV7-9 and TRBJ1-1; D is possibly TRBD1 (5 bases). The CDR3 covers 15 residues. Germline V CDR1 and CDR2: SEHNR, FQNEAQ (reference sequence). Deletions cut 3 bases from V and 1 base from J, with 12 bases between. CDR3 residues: CASSFLTTANTEAFF. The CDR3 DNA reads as TGTGCCAGCAGCTTTCTCACGACAGCGAACACTGAAGCTTTCTTT.

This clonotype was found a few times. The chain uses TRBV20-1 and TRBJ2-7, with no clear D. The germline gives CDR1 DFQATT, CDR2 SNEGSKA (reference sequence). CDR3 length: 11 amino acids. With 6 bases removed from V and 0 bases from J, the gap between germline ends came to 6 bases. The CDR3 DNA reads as TGCAGTGCAAAGGACTCCTACGAGCAGTACTTC. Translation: CSAKDSYEQYF.

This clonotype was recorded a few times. CDR3: CSARSMDRVDQPQHF. Written as DNA, the CDR3 is TGCAGTGCTAGATCCATGGACAGGGTAGATCAGCCCCAGCATTTT. The chain employs TRBV20-1 and TRBJ1-5, with 8 bases matching TRBD1. In germline, CDR1 is DFQATT, CDR2 SNEGSKA (reference sequence). Trimming took 2 bases from V and 5 from J; bases not matched to a gene: 8. The CDR3 is 15 amino acids.